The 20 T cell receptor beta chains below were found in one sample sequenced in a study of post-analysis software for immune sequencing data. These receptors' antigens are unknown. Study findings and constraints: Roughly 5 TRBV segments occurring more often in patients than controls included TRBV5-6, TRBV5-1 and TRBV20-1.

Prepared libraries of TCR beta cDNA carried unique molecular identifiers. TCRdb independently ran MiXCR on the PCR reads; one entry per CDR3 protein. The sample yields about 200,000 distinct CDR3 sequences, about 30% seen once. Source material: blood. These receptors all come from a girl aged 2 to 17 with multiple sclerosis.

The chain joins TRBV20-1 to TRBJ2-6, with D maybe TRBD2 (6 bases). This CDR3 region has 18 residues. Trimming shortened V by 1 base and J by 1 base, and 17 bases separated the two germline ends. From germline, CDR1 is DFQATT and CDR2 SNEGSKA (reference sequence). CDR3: CSARGRESTKSGANVLTF. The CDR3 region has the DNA TGCAGTGCTAGAGGGAGGGAGTCGACGAAGTCTGGGGCCAACGTCCTGACTTTC.

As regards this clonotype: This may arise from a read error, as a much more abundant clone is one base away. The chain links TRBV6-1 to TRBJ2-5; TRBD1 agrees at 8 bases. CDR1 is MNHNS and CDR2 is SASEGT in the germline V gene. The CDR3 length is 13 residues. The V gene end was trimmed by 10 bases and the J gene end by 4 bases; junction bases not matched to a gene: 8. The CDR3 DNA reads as TGTGCCATGACAGGACAGGGAGGAGAGACCCAGTACTTC. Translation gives CAMTGQGGETQYF.

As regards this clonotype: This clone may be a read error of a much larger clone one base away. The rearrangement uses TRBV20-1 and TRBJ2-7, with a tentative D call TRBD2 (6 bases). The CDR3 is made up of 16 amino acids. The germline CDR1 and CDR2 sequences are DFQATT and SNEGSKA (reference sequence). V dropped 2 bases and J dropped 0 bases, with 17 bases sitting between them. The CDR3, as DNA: TGCAGTGCTAGACGGTGGGGGAGGTCGCACTCCTACGAGCAGTACTTC. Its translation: CSARRWGRSHSYEQYF.

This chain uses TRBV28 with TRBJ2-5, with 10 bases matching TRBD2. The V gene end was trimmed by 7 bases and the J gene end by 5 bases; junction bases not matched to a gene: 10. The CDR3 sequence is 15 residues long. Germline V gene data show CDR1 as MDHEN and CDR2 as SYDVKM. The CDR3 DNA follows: TGTGCCAGCAACCTCGGGCTAGCGGGGGTGGAGACCCAGTACTTC. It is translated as CASNLGLAGVETQYF.

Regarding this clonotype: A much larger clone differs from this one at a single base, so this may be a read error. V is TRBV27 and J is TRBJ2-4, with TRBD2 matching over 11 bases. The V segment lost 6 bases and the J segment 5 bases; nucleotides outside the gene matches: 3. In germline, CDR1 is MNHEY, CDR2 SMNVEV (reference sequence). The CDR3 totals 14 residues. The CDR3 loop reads CASRLLAGENIQYF. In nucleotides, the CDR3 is TGTGCCAGCAGGTTACTAGCGGGAGAAAACATTCAGTACTTC.

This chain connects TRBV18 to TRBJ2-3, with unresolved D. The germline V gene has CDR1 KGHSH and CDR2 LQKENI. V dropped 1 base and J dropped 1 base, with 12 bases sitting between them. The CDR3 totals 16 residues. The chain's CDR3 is CASSPQKGQGTDTQYF. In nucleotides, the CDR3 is TGTGCCAGCTCACCACAAAAAGGGCAGGGCACAGATACGCAGTATTTT.

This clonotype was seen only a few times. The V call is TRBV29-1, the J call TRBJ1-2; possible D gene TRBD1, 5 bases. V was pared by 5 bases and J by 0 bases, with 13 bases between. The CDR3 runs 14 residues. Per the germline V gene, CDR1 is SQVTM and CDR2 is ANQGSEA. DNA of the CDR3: TGCAGCGTTTCTCAGGGAGCGGCTAACTATGGCTACACCTTC. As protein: CSVSQGAANYGYTF.

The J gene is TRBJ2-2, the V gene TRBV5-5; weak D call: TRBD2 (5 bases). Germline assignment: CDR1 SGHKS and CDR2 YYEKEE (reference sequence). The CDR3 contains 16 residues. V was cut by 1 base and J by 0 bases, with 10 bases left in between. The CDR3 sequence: CASSLSRVPNTGELFF. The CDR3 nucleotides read TGTGCCAGCAGCTTGTCGAGGGTTCCGAACACCGGGGAGCTGTTTTTT.

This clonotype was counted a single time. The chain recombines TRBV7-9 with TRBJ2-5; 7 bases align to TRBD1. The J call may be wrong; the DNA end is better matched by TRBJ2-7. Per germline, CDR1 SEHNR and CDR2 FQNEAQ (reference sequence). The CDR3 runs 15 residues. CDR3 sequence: CASSSAGGPIYEQYF. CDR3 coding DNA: TGTGCCAGCAGCTCAGCAGGGGGACCGATCTACGAGCAGTACTTC.

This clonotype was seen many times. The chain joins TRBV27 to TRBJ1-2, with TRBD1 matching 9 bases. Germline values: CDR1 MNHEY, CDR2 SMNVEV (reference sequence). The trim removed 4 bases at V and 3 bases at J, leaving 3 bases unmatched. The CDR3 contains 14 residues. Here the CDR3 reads CASSYTGGDYGYTF. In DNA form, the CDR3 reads TGTGCCAGCAGTTATACAGGGGGCGACTATGGCTACACCTTC.

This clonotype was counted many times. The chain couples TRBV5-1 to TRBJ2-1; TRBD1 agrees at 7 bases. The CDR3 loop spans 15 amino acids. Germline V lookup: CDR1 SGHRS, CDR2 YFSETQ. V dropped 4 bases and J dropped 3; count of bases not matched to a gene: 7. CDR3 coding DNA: TGCGCCAGCAGCGCAGCCGGGACAGTCTACAATGAGCAGTTCTTC. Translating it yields CASSAAGTVYNEQFF.

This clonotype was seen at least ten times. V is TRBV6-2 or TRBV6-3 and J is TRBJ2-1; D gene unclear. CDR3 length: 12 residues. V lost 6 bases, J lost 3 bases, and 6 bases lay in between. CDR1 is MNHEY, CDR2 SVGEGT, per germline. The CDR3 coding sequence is TGTGCCAGCAGCACCAGCTACAATGAGCAGTTCTTC. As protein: CASSTSYNEQFF.

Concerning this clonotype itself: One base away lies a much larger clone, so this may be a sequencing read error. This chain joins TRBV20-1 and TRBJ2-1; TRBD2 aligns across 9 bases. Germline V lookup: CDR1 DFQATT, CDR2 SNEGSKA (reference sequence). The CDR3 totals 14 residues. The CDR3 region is CGAREGGRELEQFF. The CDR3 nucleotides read TGCGGTGCTAGAGAAGGCGGGAGGGAGCTTGAGCAGTTCTTC.

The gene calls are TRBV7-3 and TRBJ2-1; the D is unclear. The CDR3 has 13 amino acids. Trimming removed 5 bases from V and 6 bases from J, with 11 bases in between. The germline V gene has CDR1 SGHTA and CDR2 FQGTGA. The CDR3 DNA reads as TGTGCCAGCAGCCTGCCGGCTATCAATGAGCAGTTCTTC. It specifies CASSLPAINEQFF.

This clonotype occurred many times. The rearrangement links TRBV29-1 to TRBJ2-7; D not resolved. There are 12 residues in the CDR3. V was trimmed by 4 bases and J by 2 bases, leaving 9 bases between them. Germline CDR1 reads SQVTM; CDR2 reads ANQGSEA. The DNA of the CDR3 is TGCAGCGTTGGTGGACCAACCTACGAGCAGTACTTC. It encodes CSVGGPTYEQYF.

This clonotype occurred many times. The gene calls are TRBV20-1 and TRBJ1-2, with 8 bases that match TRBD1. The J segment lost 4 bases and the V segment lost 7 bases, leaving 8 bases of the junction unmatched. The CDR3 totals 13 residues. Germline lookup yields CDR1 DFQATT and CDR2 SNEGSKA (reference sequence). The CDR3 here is CSVVAGGAYGYTF. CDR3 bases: TGCAGTGTGGTGGCAGGGGGCGCCTATGGCTACACCTTC.

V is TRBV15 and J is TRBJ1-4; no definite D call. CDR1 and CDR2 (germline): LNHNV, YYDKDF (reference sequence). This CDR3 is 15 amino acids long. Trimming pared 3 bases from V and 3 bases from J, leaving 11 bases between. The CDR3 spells CATSRERQSNEKLFF. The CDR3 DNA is TGTGCCACCAGCAGGGAGAGGCAGTCTAATGAAAAACTGTTTTTT. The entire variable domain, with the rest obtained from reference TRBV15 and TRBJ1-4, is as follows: DAMVIQNPRYQVTQFGKPVTLSCSQTLNHNVMYWYQQKSSQAPKLLFHYYDKDFNNEADTPDNFQSRRPNTSFCFLDIRSPGLGDTAMYLCATSRERQSNEKLFFGSGTQLSVL.

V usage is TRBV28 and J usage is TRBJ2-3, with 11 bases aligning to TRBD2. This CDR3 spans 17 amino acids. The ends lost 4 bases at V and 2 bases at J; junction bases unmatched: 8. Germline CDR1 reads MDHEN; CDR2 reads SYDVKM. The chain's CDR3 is CASSSLPGLAVTDTQYF. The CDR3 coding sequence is TGTGCCAGCAGTTCGCTCCCGGGACTAGCGGTCACAGATACGCAGTATTTT.

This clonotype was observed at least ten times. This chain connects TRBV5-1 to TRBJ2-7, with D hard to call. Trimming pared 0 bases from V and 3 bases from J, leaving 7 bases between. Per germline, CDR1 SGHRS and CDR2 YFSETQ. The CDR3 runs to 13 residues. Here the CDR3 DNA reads TGCGCCAGCAGCTTGGGCAGTAACTACGAGCAGTACTTC. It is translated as CASSLGSNYEQYF.

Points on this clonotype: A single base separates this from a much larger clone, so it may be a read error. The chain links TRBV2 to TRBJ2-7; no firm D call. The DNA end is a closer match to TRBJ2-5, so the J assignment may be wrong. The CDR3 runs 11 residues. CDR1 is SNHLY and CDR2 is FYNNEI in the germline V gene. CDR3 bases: TGTGCCAGCAGCGTCCAAGGGACCCAGTACTTC. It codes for CASSVQGTQYF.